This entry lists 29 T cell receptor beta chains sequenced from one sample in a study of OX40 agonist ivuxolimab in advanced cancers. The method was immunoSEQ multiplex PCR; TCRdb's version includes in-frame clones alone and lacks a portion of them. The sample holds about 45,000 clones, 70% to 90% seen once. Sequences were derived from CD4+ or CD8+ T cells sorted from blood, sampled in a trial of the OX40 agonist ivuxolimab. These receptors were collected from an adult with an advanced solid tumor such as melanoma, head and neck, liver or kidney cancer.

This clone was picked up one time. The chain has TRBV2 and TRBJ1-4, with D tentatively TRBD1 (5 bases). Germline CDR1 is SNHLY and CDR2 is FYNNEI. This CDR3 region has 14 residues. V gave up 8 bases and J gave up 8 bases, with 18 bases separating them. The CDR3 nucleotides read TGTGCCAGCGGGGGGTCAGGGATCGACGAAAAACTGTTTTTT. Protein: CASGGSGIDEKLFF.

In this sample, this clone turned up once. The V and J genes are TRBV19 and TRBJ1-3; D may be TRBD1 (5 bases). Germline V gene sequence: CDR1 LNHDA, CDR2 SQIVND (reference sequence). The V end lost 5 bases, the J end lost 2 bases, and 10 bases lay between the germline ends. The CDR3 extends over 14 amino acids. CDR3 nucleotide sequence: TGTGCCAGTAGTGCCGGGACTGCTGGAAACACCATATATTTT. Translated, it gives CASSAGTAGNTIYF.

The genes are TRBV5-6 and TRBJ2-7; 10 bases line up with TRBD2. The CDR3 sequence is 15 residues long. The V and J ends lost 4 bases and 2 bases, in that order; junction bases with no gene match: 6. Germline V gives CDR1 SGHDT, CDR2 YYEEEE. CDR3 sequence: CASSPGLAVTYEQYF. CDR3 coding DNA: TGTGCCAGCAGCCCCGGACTAGCGGTAACCTACGAGCAGTACTTC.

Written as DNA, the CDR3 is TGTGCCAGCAGCTTTTTTCGTTTCCGCGGGAGGACGGAGGGGACCCAGTACTTC. As protein: CASSFFRFRGRTEGTQYF. The chain has TRBV7-8 and TRBJ2-5; 8 bases map to TRBD2. CDR3 length equals 18 residues. Germline CDR1 and CDR2: SGHVS and FQNEAQ. V dropped 3 bases and J dropped 7; count of bases not matched to a gene: 19.

This chain links TRBV9 with TRBJ1-4; D might be TRBD1 (6 bases). V was cut by 2 bases and J by 2 bases, with 10 bases left in between. Germline V gene sequence: CDR1 SGDLS, CDR2 YYNGEE. The CDR3 sequence is 15 residues long. This CDR3 is CASSVGTGTNEKLFF. The CDR3 bases are TGTGCCAGCAGCGTGGGTACAGGGACTAATGAAAAACTGTTTTTT.

The rearrangement links TRBV6-5 to TRBJ2-2, with 8 bases lining up with TRBD2. The V gene end was trimmed by 4 bases and the J gene end by 4 bases; junction bases not matched to a gene: 5. CDR1 and CDR2 (germline): MNHEY, SVGAGI. The CDR3 is 15 amino acids. The CDR3: CASSSLSGSTGELFF. Here the CDR3 DNA reads TGTGCCAGCAGTTCCCTCAGCGGGAGCACCGGGGAGCTGTTTTTT.

This chain links TRBV4-1 with TRBJ2-7; TRBD1 aligns across 7 bases. V was pared by 4 bases and J by 3 bases, with 18 bases of the junction left unmatched. In germline, CDR1 is MGHRA, CDR2 YSYEKL. The CDR3 runs to 18 residues. Here the CDR3 reads CASSPWGQRGTDHYEQYF. CDR3 bases: TGCGCCAGCAGCCCGTGGGGACAGAGGGGGACCGATCACTACGAGCAGTACTTC.

J is TRBJ2-7 and V is TRBV15; 10 bases are a match to TRBD2. The CDR3 is made up of 15 amino acids. The trim removed 3 bases at V and 4 bases at J, leaving 6 bases unmatched. The germline V gene has CDR1 LNHNV and CDR2 YYDKDF (reference sequence). CDR3 protein: CATSRDSGRWYEQYF. CDR3 nucleotide sequence: TGTGCCACCAGCAGGGATAGCGGGAGGTGGTACGAGCAGTACTTC.

This chain connects TRBV7-9 to TRBJ2-3; 14 bases line up with TRBD2. The CDR3 runs 17 residues. With 5 bases clipped from V and 0 bases from J, the junction kept 4 bases outside the gene matches. Per germline, CDR1 SEHNR and CDR2 FQNEAQ (reference sequence). CDR3 amino acids: CASSRGTSGGSTDTQYF. Here the CDR3 DNA reads TGTGCCAGCAGCAGAGGGACTAGCGGGGGAAGCACAGATACGCAGTATTTT.

This chain joins TRBV19 and TRBJ2-7; D is uncertain. V was clipped by 6 bases and J by 1 base, with 10 bases between them. CDR1 is LNHDA, CDR2 SQIVND, per germline (reference sequence). The CDR3 runs 13 residues. The CDR3 region is CASSVVESYEQYF. DNA for the CDR3: TGTGCCAGTAGCGTGGTGGAGTCCTACGAGCAGTACTTC.

The rearrangement uses TRBV10-3 and TRBJ2-1, with TRBD2 matching 11 bases. The CDR3 has 16 amino acids. V lost 4 bases, J lost 7 bases, and 9 bases stayed unmatched. Looked up from germline, CDR1 is ENHRY and CDR2 is SYGVKD. In DNA, the CDR3 is TGTGCCATCAGTGGACTAGCGGGACCTGTCGAGAATGAGCAGTTCTTC. It codes for CAISGLAGPVENEQFF.

The genes are TRBV4-2 and TRBJ2-4; a possible D gene is TRBD1 (8 bases). The CDR3 contains 17 residues. Between the trimmed V and J ends, which lost 2 bases and 8 bases, there was a span of 22 bases. The germline gives CDR1 LGHNA, CDR2 YNFKEQ. CDR3: CASSQPTGALGRYIQYF. CDR3 nucleotides: TGTGCCAGCAGCCAACCGACAGGGGCCCTCGGGAGGTACATTCAGTACTTC.

This sequence joins TRBV5-4 and TRBJ1-2; D is uncertain. Per the germline V gene, CDR1 is SGHNT and CDR2 is YYREEE (reference sequence). V was cut by 0 bases and J by 4 bases, with 10 bases left in between. The CDR3 contains 14 residues. The CDR3 sequence is CASSLAGITYGYTF. CDR3 coding DNA: TGTGCCAGCAGCTTGGCGGGGATTACCTATGGCTACACCTTC. Complete variable domain (other parts from reference TRBV5-4 and TRBJ1-2): ETGVTQSPTHLIKTRGQQVTLRCSSQSGHNTVSWYQQALGQGPQFIFQYYREEENGRGNFPPRFSGLQFPNYSSELNVNALELDDSALYLCASSLAGITYGYTFGSGTRLTVV.

This clone was detected only once. The V call is TRBV28, the J call TRBJ2-6; D is uncertain. The CDR3 spans 18 residues. Trimming cost V 1 base and J 0 bases, with 13 bases left between them. Germline values: CDR1 MDHEN, CDR2 SYDVKM. DNA of the CDR3: TGTGCCAGCAGTTTATTAGTAGAGGACCTCTCTGGGGCCAACGTCCTGACTTTC. Protein: CASSLLVEDLSGANVLTF.

The chain has TRBV5-6 and TRBJ2-2; no clear D gene. This CDR3 spans 15 amino acids. The germline V gene has CDR1 SGHDT and CDR2 YYEEEE. Trimming left V 0 bases short and J 6 bases short, with 12 bases between. CDR3 in DNA: TGTGCCAGCAGCTTGGTCCGGAACGAGGCCGGGGAGCTGTTTTTT. Translated: CASSLVRNEAGELFF.

This chain joins TRBV6-4 and TRBJ1-4; 9 bases are shared with TRBD1. J lost 6 bases, V lost 9 bases, and 5 bases had no gene match. This CDR3 region has 13 residues. Per germline, CDR1 MRHNA and CDR2 SNTAGT. DNA for the CDR3: TGTGCCAGACAGGGGGCGCCCCATGAAAAACTGTTTTTT. It yields the protein CARQGAPHEKLFF.

In this sample, this clone turned up a few times. This chain links TRBV2 with TRBJ2-4; D is uncertain. V dropped 11 bases and J dropped 0 bases, with 11 bases sitting between them. The CDR3 extends over 13 amino acids. Germline CDR1 is SNHLY and CDR2 is FYNNEI. The CDR3 loop is CAGRPLAKNIQYF. The CDR3 DNA reads as TGTGCCGGTAGACCTCTAGCCAAAAACATTCAGTACTTC.

J is TRBJ1-5 and V is TRBV6-6; 8 bases fit TRBD1. Germline loops: CDR1 MNHNY, CDR2 SVGAGI (reference sequence). The CDR3 has 15 residues. Trimming removed 8 bases from V and 3 bases from J; junction bases left unmatched: 9. The CDR3 here is CASLSRTGNNQPQHF. CDR3 bases: TGTGCCAGCCTATCCCGGACAGGGAACAATCAGCCCCAGCATTTT.

The chain employs TRBV7-2 and TRBJ2-1; D not certain. This CDR3 is built from 13 residues. V lost 1 base to trimming and J lost 7 bases, with 8 bases between them. Germline CDR1 SGHTA, CDR2 FQGNSA. This CDR3 is CASSLGRQNEQFF. The CDR3 DNA is TGTGCCAGCAGCTTAGGTAGGCAAAATGAGCAGTTCTTC.

This sequence joins TRBV6-6 and TRBJ2-5; tentative D call: TRBD2 (6 bases). The CDR3 is 16 amino acids. The V gene lost 7 bases and the J gene lost 5 bases, with 23 bases spanning the gap. In germline, CDR1 is MNHNY, CDR2 SVGAGI (reference sequence). The chain's CDR3 is CASIDRGGVGPETQYF. DNA of the CDR3: TGTGCCAGCATCGATAGGGGCGGGGTGGGCCCGGAGACCCAGTACTTC.

This clone was seen only once. The V gene is TRBV7-8, the J gene TRBJ2-1; 7 bases agree with TRBD2. This CDR3 comprises 14 residues. Trimming cost V 5 bases and J 4 bases; bases outside gene matches: 5. Germline-derived CDR1 and CDR2 are SGHVS and FQNEAQ. The CDR3 nucleotides are TGTGCCAGCAGCCTCAGCGGGAATTACAATGAGCAGTTCTTC. Encoded protein: CASSLSGNYNEQFF.

The chain has TRBV28 and TRBJ1-2; weak D call: TRBD1 (6 bases). Trimming removed 4 bases from V and 4 bases from J, with 16 bases in between. The CDR3 runs to 15 residues. Germline lookup yields CDR1 MDHEN and CDR2 SYDVKM. The CDR3 region has the DNA TGTGCCAGCAGTTCCCCGGGGGGGGGCCCCTATGGCTACACCTTC. Translated: CASSSPGGGPYGYTF.

The chain employs TRBV9 and TRBJ2-3, with TRBD2 matching 7 bases. J gave up 2 bases and V 2 bases, and 5 bases lay outside the gene matches. CDR3 size: 15 residues. CDR1 SGDLS and CDR2 YYNGEE come from the germline V gene. The CDR3 reads CASSVASGFTDTQYF. As DNA, the CDR3 is TGTGCCAGCAGCGTGGCTAGCGGATTCACAGATACGCAGTATTTT.

The CDR3, as DNA: TGTGCCAGCTCAACAAAGCGGTTGGTAGGTAACACTGAAGCTTTCTTT. It translates to CASSTKRLVGNTEAFF. The chain combines TRBV18 with TRBJ1-1; D is unresolved. V was clipped by 5 bases and J by 2 bases, with 18 bases between them. Germline CDR1 KGHSH, CDR2 LQKENI. The CDR3 length is 16 residues.

Here the CDR3 DNA reads TGTGCCAGCAGCTCCGCAGATGGCTATGGCTACACCTTC. Protein product: CASSSADGYGYTF. V and J are TRBV7-8 and TRBJ1-2; no firm D call. Per germline, CDR1 SGHVS and CDR2 FQNEAQ. The V gene lost 4 bases and the J gene lost 4 bases, with 10 bases spanning the gap. The CDR3 extends over 13 amino acids.

This clone turned up a few times. The rearrangement links TRBV9 to TRBJ1-4, with 7 bases matching TRBD1. V dropped 4 bases and J dropped 8; count of bases not matched to a gene: 17. Germline V gene data show CDR1 as SGDLS and CDR2 as YYNGEE. The CDR3 sequence is 17 residues long. As DNA, the CDR3 is TGTGCCAGCAGCCCCGGGACAGCGCTAGGCAGTATCGAAAAACTGTTTTTT. This gives the protein CASSPGTALGSIEKLFF.

The chain links TRBV9 to TRBJ2-7; perhaps TRBD1 as D (5 bases). V was trimmed by 0 bases and J by 0 bases, leaving 7 bases between them. This CDR3 spans 14 amino acids. Germline V gene sequence: CDR1 SGDLS, CDR2 YYNGEE. CDR3 DNA sequence: TGTGCCAGCAGCGTAGAAGGGGACTCCTACGAGCAGTACTTC. Translation: CASSVEGDSYEQYF.

The chain has TRBV18 and TRBJ1-1, with a weak D call TRBD1 (5 bases). Between the trimmed V and J ends, which lost 4 bases and 0 bases, there was a span of 9 bases. Germline CDR1 is KGHSH and CDR2 is LQKENI. The CDR3 contains 14 residues. CDR3 nucleotides: TGTGCCAGCTCACGGACAAGGATGAACACTGAAGCTTTCTTT. Protein: CASSRTRMNTEAFF.

The chain uses TRBV19 and TRBJ2-1; D perhaps matches TRBD1 (6 bases). Germline CDR1 reads LNHDA; CDR2 reads SQIVND (reference sequence). V was cut by 4 bases and J by 1 base, with 14 bases left in between. The CDR3 is made up of 16 amino acids. The CDR3 loop is CASSNIQGGSYNEQFF. As DNA, the CDR3 is TGTGCCAGTAGTAACATACAGGGCGGGTCCTACAATGAGCAGTTCTTC.